Shown below are 2 T cell receptor beta chains from a single sample sequenced in a study of blood T cell repertoires in COVID-19. The data were produced by immunoSEQ multiplex PCR, yet TCRdb's version contains in-frame clones alone and is incomplete. Of around 250,000 clones listed, approximately 90% were seen once; the top ten hold around 0.85%. The material sequenced was PBMCs or T cells enriched from blood (not recorded which). These receptors all stem from a man aged 50 or older who had been exposed to COVID-19.

The V gene is TRBV27, the J gene TRBJ1-1; 7 bases match TRBD1. Looked up from germline, CDR1 is MNHEY and CDR2 is SMNVEV (reference sequence). After removal of 4 bases from V and 1 base from J, the junction contained 0 bases not matched to a gene. This CDR3 comprises 13 residues. The CDR3 sequence: CASSWTGNTEAFF. The CDR3 DNA is TGTGCCAGCAGTTGGACAGGGAACACTGAAGCTTTCTTT.

This sequence joins TRBV7-2 and TRBJ2-1; 8 positions match TRBD2. With V trimmed by 0 bases and J by 8 bases, 6 bases remained unmatched. The CDR3 has 15 residues. CDR1 is SGHTA and CDR2 is FQGNSA in the germline V gene. CDR3 sequence (DNA): TGTGCCAGCAGCTTAGCCGGGAGGGCGCTCCATGAGCAGTTCTTC. It translates to CASSLAGRALHEQFF.